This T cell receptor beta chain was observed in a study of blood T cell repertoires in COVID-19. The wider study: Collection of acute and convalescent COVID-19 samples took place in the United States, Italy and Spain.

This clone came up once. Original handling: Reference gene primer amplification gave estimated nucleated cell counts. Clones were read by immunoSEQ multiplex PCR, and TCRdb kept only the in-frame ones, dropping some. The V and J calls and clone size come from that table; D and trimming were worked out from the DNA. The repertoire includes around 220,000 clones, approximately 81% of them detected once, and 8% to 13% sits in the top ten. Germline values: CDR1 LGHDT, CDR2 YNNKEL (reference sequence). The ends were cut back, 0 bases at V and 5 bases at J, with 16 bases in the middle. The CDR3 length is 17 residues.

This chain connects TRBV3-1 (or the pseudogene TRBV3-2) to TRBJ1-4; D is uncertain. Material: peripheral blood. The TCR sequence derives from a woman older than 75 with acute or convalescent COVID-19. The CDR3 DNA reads TGTGCCAGCAGCCAAGAAGTGGGGAGAAGTATGAATGAAAAACTGTTTTTT. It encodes CASSQEVGRSMNEKLFF.